This T cell receptor (beta chain) appears in the sequencing data of a study of molecular identifiers for immune sequencing clone quantification. One entry per CDR3 protein results from TCRdb running MiXCR on the PCR reads. This repertoire shows about 640,000 distinct CDR3 sequences, about 20% found once; its top ten account for roughly 0.85%. This clonotype was observed many times. With RNA at 10%, 30% or 50%, naive CD8 libraries came from about 20,000 to 1,000,000 sorted cells. Naive CD8 T cells were sorted as CD8+CD4-CCR7+CD45RA+. The origin of this receptor is a human donor in good health. Some libraries in this study had Jurkat cell RNA spiked in. The sample consisted of naive CD8+ T cells from blood, with Jurkat cell RNA spiked in. Subset given: FACS-sorted CD8+CD4-CCR7+CD45RA+ naive T cells.

CDR3 amino acids: CASNPLRGQDTQYF. The CDR3 DNA sequence: TGTGCCAGCAACCCACTCAGGGGGCAAGATACGCAGTATTTT. This rearrangement joins TRBV27 to TRBJ2-3, with 8 bases identical to TRBD1. Germline CDR1 is MNHEY and CDR2 is SMNVEV (reference sequence). This CDR3 region has 14 residues. V was pared by 7 bases and J by 5 bases, with 8 bases of the junction left unmatched.